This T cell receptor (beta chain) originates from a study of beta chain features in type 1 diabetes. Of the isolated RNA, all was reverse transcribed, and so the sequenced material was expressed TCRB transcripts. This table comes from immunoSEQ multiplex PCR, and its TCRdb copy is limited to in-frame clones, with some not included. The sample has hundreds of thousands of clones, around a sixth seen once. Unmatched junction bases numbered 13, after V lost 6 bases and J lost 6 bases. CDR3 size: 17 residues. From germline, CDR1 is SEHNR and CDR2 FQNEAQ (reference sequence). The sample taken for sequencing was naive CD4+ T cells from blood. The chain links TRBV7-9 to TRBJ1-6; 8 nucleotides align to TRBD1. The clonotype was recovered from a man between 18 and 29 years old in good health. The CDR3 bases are TGTGCCAGCAGTTTGGACAGGGCCCCTGGGGGTAATTCACCCCTCCACTTT. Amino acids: CASSLDRAPGGNSPLHF.